The entry below describes one TCR beta chain. What it binds is not known. Multiplex touch-down PCR amplified TRB using TRB-A and TRB-B pools in one tube. TCRdb re-called the multiplex PCR reads; every CDR3 protein appears as one record, without DNA. The table for this sample gives 8,800 or so distinct CDR3 sequences. TRB amplification used approximately 0.25 ug of peripheral blood genomic DNA. In germline, CDR1 is KGHSH, CDR2 LQKENI. The CDR3 runs to 13 residues. The data stem from a study of T cell clusters in autoimmune cytopenias. Study-wide context: Per sample, median TRB depth was approximately 48,000 reads, yielding a median approximately 2,400 distinct clonotypes.

Findings and limits, study-wide: Physiological T cell clusters of healthy donors were apparently absent in primary autoimmune cytopenia patients. TRB repertoire shifts in secondary cytopenia and chronic lymphocytic leukemia mostly reflected lymphoma, not autoimmunity.

Sequenced material: peripheral blood. The rearrangement links TRBV18 to TRBJ2-7; lacking DNA, the TRBD1 call made by TCRdb goes unchecked. The sequence came from a human donor with an autoimmune cytopenia or autoimmune hepatitis (not recorded which). The CDR3 here is CASSPPGTDEQYF.